The clone carrying this T cell receptor (beta chain) was detected only a few times. This specimen belongs to a study of T cells after yellow fever vaccination. Germline CDR1 reads SQVTM; CDR2 reads ANQGSEA. The CDR3 runs 12 residues. The junction had 8 bases not matched to a gene; V was cut back by 7 bases and J by 7 bases. Each CDR3 protein is one row after TCRdb ran MiXCR on the 5' RACE reads. In the table there are just under 600,000 distinct CDR3 sequences, less than 15% of which are singletons. This chain links TRBV29-1 with TRBJ1-1; 8 bases line up with TRBD1. The TCR sequence derives from a man aged 30 to 39 who received the YFV17D yellow fever vaccine. The material sequenced was PBMCs, taken on the day of the yellow fever booster vaccination. DNA of the CDR3: TGCAGCGGCTTAGGGACAGGCGGTGAAGCTTTCTTT. This sequence encodes CSGLGTGGEAFF.